These T cell receptor beta chains were read from a single sample in a study of shared clonotypes between healthy human individuals. The table came from immunoSEQ multiplex PCR; TCRdb's copy has only in-frame clones and leaves some out. The table lists some 2.4 million clones, 80% to 95% of them singletons. The specimen was naive CD4+ T cells from PBMCs. The origin of the receptors is a young man in good health. Some clones in this sample may be carry-over from other donors' samples. The CDR3 runs from the conserved cysteine through the conserved F or W. The order of the fields is D gene, clone size, V gene, J gene, CDR3 protein, CDR3 DNA. The D gene is left open where the match is weak. Part of the rows lack a size; the others show once, few, many or a class for expanded clones.

-	-	TRBV6-1	TRBJ2-2	CASSERQPSNTGELFF	TGTGCCAGCAGTGAAAGACAGCCCTCGAACACCGGGGAGCTGTTTTTT
-	-	TRBV5-4	TRBJ2-7	CASSPHQGSPGQYF	TGTGCCAGCAGCCCACATCAGGGATCGCCGGGGCAGTACTTC
-	-	TRBV15	TRBJ2-7	CATSRVRGSESYEQYF	TGTGCCACCAGCAGAGTTAGGGGGAGCGAGTCCTACGAGCAGTACTTC
-	-	TRBV28	TRBJ1-1	CASNLDLYTEAFF	TGTGCCTCGAACCTCGATCTTTACACTGAAGCTTTCTTT
-	-	TRBV14	TRBJ1-1	CASSQDVYTEAFF	TGTGCCAGCAGCCAAGACGTTTACACTGAAGCTTTCTTT
-	-	TRBV11-2	TRBJ2-1	CASSLVLVGIEQFF	TGTGCCAGCAGCTTAGTATTAGTAGGTATTGAGCAGTTCTTC
-	-	TRBV5-1	TRBJ2-1	CASSLETRVNEQFF	TGCGCCAGCAGCTTGGAGACTCGGGTGAATGAGCAGTTCTTC
-	once	TRBV4-1	TRBJ1-3	CASSQDGAAARSRNTIYF	TGCGCCAGCAGCCAAGATGGGGCGGCAGCGAGATCAAGAAACACCATATATTTT
TRBD1	-	TRBV18	TRBJ2-3	CASSGDRGTDTQYF	TGTGCCAGCTCAGGGGACAGGGGAACAGATACGCAGTATTTT
-	-	TRBV11-2	TRBJ2-5	CASSPGSQETQYF	TGTGCCAGCAGCCCGGGGTCTCAAGAGACCCAGTACTTC
-	-	TRBV7-9	TRBJ1-6	CASSLQGFGSPLHF	TGTGCCAGCAGCTTACAAGGGTTCGGTTCACCCCTCCACTTT
-	-	TRBV6-1	TRBJ2-7	CASSEGGQKYYEQYF	TGTGCCAGCAGTGAAGGAGGGCAGAAATACTACGAGCAGTACTTC
TRBD1	-	TRBV28	TRBJ1-4	CASSSGDREEKLFF	TGTGCCAGCAGCTCAGGGGACAGGGAGGAAAAACTGTTTTTT
TRBD2	-	TRBV2	TRBJ2-5	CASSDELAGGLETQYF	TGTGCCAGCAGTGATGAGCTAGCGGGAGGGCTAGAGACCCAGTACTTC
-	-	TRBV27	TRBJ1-2	CASSLAWGDYGYTF	TGTGCCAGCAGTTTGGCATGGGGCGACTATGGCTACACCTTC
-	-	TRBV4-1	TRBJ2-5	CASSRGQGAGLDTQYF	TGCGCCAGCAGCCGAGGACAAGGGGCGGGTTTGGATACCCAGTACTTC
-	few	TRBV5-6	TRBJ1-1	CASSLMPVVNTEAFF	TGTGCCAGCAGCCTGATGCCAGTGGTGAACACTGAAGCTTTCTTT
-	-	TRBV2	TRBJ1-3	CASSESQTFSGNTIYF	TGTGCCAGCAGTGAATCCCAGACCTTCTCTGGAAACACCATATATTTT
-	-	TRBV18	TRBJ1-4	CASSDHIAVNSEKLFF	TGTGCCAGCTCAGATCACATAGCGGTCAATAGTGAAAAACTGTTTTTT
TRBD2	-	TRBV5-1	TRBJ2-3	CASSSGGLAGGPGDTQYF	TGCGCCAGCAGCTCGGGGGGCCTAGCGGGAGGGCCTGGAGATACGCAGTATTTT
TRBD2	-	TRBV6-6	TRBJ2-7	CASSYSGGSQPNEQYF	TGTGCCAGCAGTTACTCTGGCGGGAGTCAACCTAACGAGCAGTACTTC
-	-	TRBV28	TRBJ1-2	CASSPGMDYGYTF	TGTGCCAGCAGCCCGGGCATGGACTATGGCTACACCTTC
-	-	TRBV28	TRBJ1-3	CASSYSAGSSGNTIYF	TGTGCCAGCAGTTATAGTGCAGGAAGCTCTGGAAACACCATATATTTT
-	-	TRBV27	TRBJ1-2	CASSPNGVQGTLIGYTF	TGTGCCAGCAGTCCGAATGGGGTCCAAGGAACTTTAATTGGCTACACCTTC
TRBD1	-	TRBV5-1	TRBJ1-1	CASSLRQGEPLNTEAFF	TGCGCCAGCAGCCTTCGACAGGGGGAGCCTTTGAACACTGAAGCTTTCTTT
TRBD2	-	TRBV6-6	TRBJ2-7	CASSPRLAYSHEQYF	TGTGCCAGCAGCCCACGACTAGCGTATTCCCACGAGCAGTACTTC
-	-	TRBV4-1	TRBJ2-3	CASSQRILTDTQYF	TGCGCCAGCAGCCAACGCATCCTGACAGATACGCAGTATTTT
-	-	TRBV7-9	TRBJ1-2	CASSWSGGGRTGHGYTF	TGTGCCAGCAGCTGGAGTGGGGGCGGAAGGACGGGCCACGGCTACACCTTC
-	-	TRBV7-9	TRBJ2-6	CASSLDKGFMGAGANVLTF	TGTGCCAGCAGCTTAGATAAGGGCTTTATGGGAGCTGGGGCCAACGTCCTGACTTTC
TRBD2	once	TRBV19	TRBJ2-7	CASSPSGLAVNYEQYF	TGTGCCAGTAGTCCCAGTGGGCTAGCGGTTAACTACGAGCAGTACTTC
-	-	TRBV28	TRBJ2-7	CASSSAGALDYYEQYF	TGTGCCAGCAGTTCCGCCGGGGCCCTGGACTACTACGAGCAGTACTTC
-	once	TRBV5-1	TRBJ2-5	CASSLVEVQETQYF	TGCGCCAGCAGCTTGGTGGAGGTACAAGAGACCCAGTACTTC
-	-	TRBV19	TRBJ1-5	CASTFRDETNQPQHF	TGTGCCAGTACCTTTCGGGACGAGACCAATCAGCCCCAGCATTTT
-	-	TRBV7-8	TRBJ2-7	CASSYRVAGEQYF	TGTGCCAGCAGCTATCGGGTGGCTGGGGAGCAGTACTTC
TRBD1	-	TRBV5-4	TRBJ1-1	CASSAGTGEAFF	TGTGCCAGCAGCGCTGGGACAGGGGAAGCTTTCTTT
-	-	TRBV15	TRBJ1-1	CAIRLTVNTEAFF	TGTGCCATACGCCTGACAGTGAACACTGAAGCTTTCTTT
-	-	TRBV27	TRBJ1-1	CASNVFPWGGTEAFF	TGTGCCAGCAACGTCTTCCCCTGGGGAGGGACTGAAGCTTTCTTT
-	-	TRBV30	TRBJ1-6	CAWRTFLRSPLHF	TGTGCCTGGCGGACCTTCTTGCGTTCACCCCTCCACTTT
-	-	TRBV6-4	TRBJ1-1	CASRVNGGTEAFF	TGTGCCAGCAGAGTAAATGGCGGGACTGAAGCTTTCTTT
-	-	TRBV27	TRBJ2-5	CASSFGQGSIGTQYF	TGTGCCAGCAGTTTTGGGCAGGGGAGTATTGGGACCCAGTACTTC
-	-	TRBV9	TRBJ2-7	CASSSPNGEETTYEQYF	TGTGCCAGCAGCTCCCCGAATGGCGAGGAAACCACCTACGAGCAGTACTTC
-	-	TRBV9	TRBJ1-3	CASSTRPQRDTIYF	TGTGCCAGCAGCACCCGGCCTCAACGGGACACCATATATTTT
-	-	TRBV28	TRBJ2-2	CASTLRLTFLTGELFF	TGTGCCAGTACCCTTAGACTGACCTTTCTCACCGGGGAGCTGTTTTTT
TRBD2	-	TRBV5-4	TRBJ2-1	CASSLGLGGSSYNEQFF	TGTGCCAGCAGCTTGGGACTCGGCGGGAGTTCCTACAATGAGCAGTTCTTC
-	-	TRBV10-3	TRBJ2-1	CAIRPVSYNEQFF	TGTGCCATCAGGCCGGTCTCCTACAATGAGCAGTTCTTC
TRBD2	-	TRBV28	TRBJ2-1	CASSSGLAGGSFPYNEQFF	TGTGCCAGCAGTTCGGGACTAGCGGGAGGATCTTTTCCCTACAATGAGCAGTTCTTC
-	-	TRBV20-1	TRBJ2-3	CSANPTDTQYF	TGCAGTGCTAACCCCACAGATACGCAGTATTTT
-	-	TRBV7-2	TRBJ2-1	CASSPRAYNEQFF	TGTGCCAGCAGCCCCAGGGCCTACAATGAGCAGTTCTTC
-	-	TRBV27	TRBJ1-4	CASRPLSYGGGSTGVFF	TGTGCCAGCAGGCCGCTATCCTATGGCGGCGGGTCGACGGGAGTGTTTTTT